This T cell receptor (beta chain) was found in a study of control samples from healthy donors and cancer patients. The CDR3 is made up of 14 amino acids. CDR1 and CDR2 (germline): SNHLY, FYNNEI. Unmatched junction bases numbered 7, after V lost 10 bases and J lost 1 base. The protocol was immunoSEQ multiplex PCR, while the TCRdb copy is restricted to in-frame clones and leaves out a portion. The table shows 70,000 to 75,000 clones, with about 94% occurring only once. What was sequenced was blood. The chain uses TRBV2 and TRBJ1-2, with 9 bases identical to TRBD1. The TCR comes from a woman in her twenties or thirties in good health. The CDR3 region is CATSRTGDNYGYTF. CDR3 DNA: TGTGCCACCTCACGGACAGGGGATAACTATGGCTACACCTTC.